A selection of T cell receptor beta chains follows, all from one sample in a study of blood T cell repertoires in COVID-19. Repertoires were generated with immunoSEQ multiplex PCR, while TCRdb's copy carries only in-frame clones and drops some. The sample contains roughly 300,000 clones, approximately 91% of which appear only once. The source material was PBMCs or T cells enriched from blood (not recorded which). These receptors originate from a woman between 40 and 55 years old with acute COVID-19. The CDR3 runs from the conserved cysteine through the conserved F or W. Each record gives: D gene, clone size, J gene, V gene, CDR3 protein, CDR3 DNA. D genes are given only for firm matches. Some rows mark clone size as missing; the rest say once, few, many or name a class of expanded clone.

D: TRBD2
size: once
J: TRBJ2-3
V: TRBV28
CDR3: CASSWALSGGGDTQYF
DNA: TGTGCCAGCAGTTGGGCACTAAGCGGGGGTGGAGATACGCAGTATTTT

D: TRBD1
size: .
J: TRBJ1-5
V: TRBV15
CDR3: CATSRGDRNQPQHF
DNA: TGTGCCACCAGCAGAGGGGACAGAAATCAGCCCCAGCATTTT

D: TRBD2
size: .
J: TRBJ2-2
V: TRBV11-1
CDR3: CASSFPLAGSPGELFF
DNA: TGTGCCAGCAGCTTCCCACTAGCGGGTTCCCCCGGGGAGCTGTTTTTT

D: TRBD2
size: .
J: TRBJ2-1
V: TRBV5-1
CDR3: CASSPRLAAPNEQFF
DNA: TGCGCCAGCAGCCCCAGACTAGCGGCCCCCAATGAGCAGTTCTTC

D: TRBD2
size: .
J: TRBJ2-5
V: TRBV2
CDR3: CASRRGGPEETQYF
DNA: TGTGCCAGCAGGCGGGGGGGACCAGAAGAGACCCAGTACTTC

D: TRBD1
size: .
J: TRBJ2-7
V: TRBV28
CDR3: CASTSQGVSSYEQYF
DNA: TGTGCCAGCACATCACAGGGGGTGAGCTCCTACGAGCAGTACTTC

D: .
size: .
J: TRBJ1-1
V: TRBV5-4
CDR3: CASSGYRVPEAFF
DNA: TGTGCCAGCAGCGGATACAGGGTACCTGAAGCTTTCTTT

D: .
size: .
J: TRBJ2-2
V: TRBV18
CDR3: CASSPPGQATGELFF
DNA: TGTGCCAGCTCACCACCGGGACAAGCAACCGGGGAGCTGTTTTTT

D: TRBD1
size: .
J: TRBJ1-1
V: TRBV5-6
CDR3: CASSGDRGNTEAFF
DNA: TGTGCCAGCAGCGGGGACAGGGGCAACACTGAAGCTTTCTTT

D: .
size: .
J: TRBJ1-1
V: TRBV7-2
CDR3: CASSFKRNTEAFF
DNA: TGTGCCAGCAGCTTCAAGCGTAACACTGAAGCTTTCTTT

D: TRBD1
size: .
J: TRBJ1-3
V: TRBV11-2
CDR3: CASSLADRANTIYF
DNA: TGTGCCAGCAGCTTAGCTGACAGGGCCAACACCATATATTTT

D: TRBD2
size: .
J: TRBJ2-2
V: TRBV11-1
CDR3: CASSKGTTTGELFF
DNA: TGTGCCAGCAGTAAGGGGACTACCACCGGGGAGCTGTTTTTT

D: .
size: .
J: TRBJ2-1
V: TRBV5-1
CDR3: CASSLRGIAYNEQFF
DNA: TGCGCCAGCAGCTTGAGAGGGATTGCGTACAATGAGCAGTTCTTC

D: .
size: .
J: TRBJ1-1
V: TRBV2
CDR3: CASSEAPRRGNTEAFF
DNA: TGTGCCAGCAGTGAAGCCCCCAGAAGAGGGAACACTGAAGCTTTCTTT

D: .
size: .
J: TRBJ2-7
V: TRBV6-5
CDR3: CASRASAGEQYF
DNA: TGTGCCAGCAGGGCTAGCGCCGGCGAGCAGTACTTC

D: .
size: .
J: TRBJ2-3
V: TRBV5-4
CDR3: CASRRGYTDTQYF
DNA: TGTGCCAGCAGGAGAGGGTACACAGATACGCAGTATTTT

D: TRBD1
size: .
J: TRBJ1-5
V: TRBV25-1
CDR3: CASSPDRAGQPQHF
DNA: TGTGCCAGCAGTCCGGACAGGGCGGGTCAGCCCCAGCATTTT

D: TRBD1
size: .
J: TRBJ2-7
V: TRBV4-1
CDR3: CASSQATGSYEQYF
DNA: TGCGCCAGCAGCCAAGCGACAGGGTCCTACGAGCAGTACTTC

D: TRBD2
size: .
J: TRBJ2-5
V: TRBV4-2
CDR3: CASSQARVVAGGLETQYF
DNA: TGTGCCAGCAGCCAAGCGAGGGTGGTGGCGGGGGGGCTTGAGACCCAGTACTTC

D: TRBD1
size: .
J: TRBJ1-1
V: TRBV9
CDR3: CASRRGRDLGGEAFF
DNA: TGTGCCAGCAGGAGGGGGCGCGACCTCGGTGGCGAAGCTTTCTTT

D: .
size: once
J: TRBJ1-3
V: TRBV5-5
CDR3: CASSPISGNTIYF
DNA: TGTGCCAGCAGTCCTATCTCTGGAAACACCATATATTTT

D: .
size: .
J: TRBJ1-6
V: TRBV7-8
CDR3: CASSLGLQLNSPLHF
DNA: TGTGCCAGCAGCTTAGGCTTACAGCTAAATTCACCCCTCCACTTT

D: .
size: .
J: TRBJ1-5
V: TRBV6-4
CDR3: CASSDSLLRNQPQHF
DNA: TGTGCCAGCAGTGACTCCCTCCTCCGCAATCAGCCCCAGCATTTT

D: .
size: .
J: TRBJ1-1
V: TRBV9
CDR3: CASSALDLWGLNTEAFF
DNA: TGTGCCAGCAGCGCCTTGGACCTCTGGGGGCTGAACACTGAAGCTTTCTTT

D: .
size: .
J: TRBJ2-3
V: TRBV19
CDR3: CASSIDSYTQYF
DNA: TGTGCCAGTAGTATCGACAGCTATACGCAGTATTTT

D: TRBD1
size: once
J: TRBJ2-6
V: TRBV4-1
CDR3: CASSQQGVGLGSGANVLTF
DNA: TGCGCCAGCAGCCAGCAGGGGGTCGGGCTAGGCTCTGGGGCCAACGTCCTGACTTTC

D: .
size: .
J: TRBJ2-1
V: TRBV11-1
CDR3: CASSLHRDMIYNEQFF
DNA: TGTGCCAGCAGCTTGCACCGGGACATGATTTACAATGAGCAGTTCTTC

D: .
size: .
J: TRBJ2-7
V: TRBV24-1
CDR3: CATSAGYEQYF
DNA: TGTGCCACCAGTGCGGGGTACGAGCAGTACTTC

D: TRBD1
size: .
J: TRBJ2-1
V: TRBV9
CDR3: CASSELRDSLYNEQFF
DNA: TGTGCCAGCAGCGAACTCCGGGACAGCCTCTACAATGAGCAGTTCTTC

D: TRBD1
size: once
J: TRBJ1-1
V: TRBV7-9
CDR3: CASSLGLGTAEAFF
DNA: TGTGCCAGCAGCTTAGGCCTTGGGACAGCAGAAGCTTTCTTT